The sequence of this T cell receptor beta chain was determined in a study of T cell responses to AZD1222 COVID-19 vaccine. The study's findings and limits: With dominance at 160-218 and 743-854, vaccine-associated CD4 TCRs spanned spike. Targets within unmutated variant regions were reportedly found for nearly half of spike-specific TCRs.

A remark on this clone: The antigen is undetermined.

V lost 4 bases to trimming and J lost 4 bases, with 13 bases between them. CDR3 length equals 14 residues. The germline gives CDR1 SNHLY, CDR2 FYNNEI. Profiling relied on immunoSEQ multiplex PCR, and the TCRdb table lists in-frame clones only, not all of them. This sample's table reports 150,000 or so clones. The sequence derives from an adult in good health. The specimen sequenced was peripheral blood. The gene calls are TRBV2 and TRBJ1-2, with D maybe TRBD1 (5 bases). CDR3 sequence: CASSVRRDAYGYTF. CDR3 sequence (DNA): TGTGCCAGCAGTGTCCGCAGGGATGCCTATGGCTACACCTTC.